A single sample is the source of the 7 T cell receptor beta chains below, sequenced in a study of cytotoxic CD8 clonotypes in ibrutinib-treated CLL. Here immunoSEQ multiplex PCR was the method, and the copy in TCRdb shows in-frame clones only, minus some. The sample lists under 200,000 clones, over 65% occurring once. Sequenced here: PBMCs, sampled after 12 months of ibrutinib treatment. These receptors all come from a human donor with chronic lymphocytic leukemia.

The genes are TRBV10-3 and TRBJ1-2, with D possibly TRBD1 on 6 matching bases. Per germline, CDR1 ENHRY and CDR2 SYGVKD. The CDR3 has 12 amino acids. V lost 7 bases to trimming and J lost 9 bases, with 15 bases between them. The CDR3 nucleotides read TGTGCCATCACCGCGACAGGTCTCCGCTACACCTTC. This translates into CAITATGLRYTF.

The chain is built from TRBV20-1 and TRBJ1-1; D unclear. Germline CDR1 is DFQATT and CDR2 is SNEGSKA (reference sequence). Between the trimmed V and J ends, which lost 1 base and 2 bases, there was a span of 2 bases. The CDR3 is 11 amino acids. Here the CDR3 reads CSARVNTEAFF. In nucleotides, the CDR3 is TGCAGTGCTAGAGTAAACACTGAAGCTTTCTTT.

Written as DNA, the CDR3 is TGTGCCAGCAGTTCCCATCGTGACAGGGAGGTTAACGGCTACACCTTC. This translates into CASSSHRDREVNGYTF. This rearrangement joins TRBV28 to TRBJ1-2; 7 nucleotides match TRBD1. The V gene's germline CDR1 is MDHEN and CDR2 SYDVKM. The V gene end was trimmed by 4 bases and the J gene end by 8 bases; junction bases not matched to a gene: 16. This CDR3 spans 16 amino acids.

The chain links TRBV6-1 to TRBJ2-2, with D hard to call. Trimming took 5 bases from V and 4 from J, leaving 11 bases between them. Germline lookup yields CDR1 MNHNS and CDR2 SASEGT. CDR3 length: 14 residues. CDR3 nucleotides: TGTGCCAGCAGTCAGATAAGGTTCACCGGGGAGCTGTTTTTT. Residues: CASSQIRFTGELFF.

V usage is TRBV29-1 and J usage is TRBJ2-3; D gene unclear. This CDR3 region has 11 residues. V was shortened by 4 bases and J by 6 bases, with 8 bases between the two germline ends. The germline gives CDR1 SQVTM, CDR2 ANQGSEA. CDR3 in amino acids: CSVVGRDTQYF. The CDR3 DNA sequence: TGCAGCGTTGTAGGGCGGGATACGCAGTATTTT.

The chain links TRBV5-4 to TRBJ2-7; 12 positions match TRBD2. In germline, CDR1 is SGHNT, CDR2 YYREEE (reference sequence). Trimming cost V 1 base and J 5 bases; bases outside gene matches: 7. This CDR3 is built from 16 residues. As DNA, the CDR3 is TGTGCCAGCAGCTTGTGGCTAGCGGGGGGGGTCGACGAGCAGTACTTC. The encoded protein is CASSLWLAGGVDEQYF.

The V call is TRBV5-4, the J call TRBJ2-3; D unresolved. Germline V gene lookup returns CDR1 SGHNT and CDR2 YYREEE (reference sequence). V shed 5 bases and J shed 4 bases, with 14 bases lying between them. The CDR3 sequence is 14 residues long. CDR3 amino acids: CASSQTSLPDTQYF. CDR3 bases: TGTGCCAGCAGTCAAACGAGCCTGCCAGATACGCAGTATTTT.